Listed below are T cell receptor beta chains from one sample, sequenced in a study of blood T cell repertoires in COVID-19. TCRdb's table, derived via immunoSEQ multiplex PCR, lists solely in-frame clones and lacks some. The sample shows under 55,000 clones, more than 70% of them seen only once. The sequencing input was peripheral blood. Receptors were obtained from a human donor in a cohort sampled during active COVID-19. The CDR3 runs from the conserved cysteine through the conserved F or W. A D gene is named only where the DNA matches it firmly. Rows give clone size only sometimes, using once, few, many, or a class for an expanded clone.

D | J | size | V | length | DNA | CDR3
- | TRBJ2-5 | once | TRBV2 | 17 | TGTGCCAGCAGTGGGCTGGATAATAGCGATAGGGAAGAGACCCAGTACTTC | CASSGLDNSDREETQYF
TRBD2 | TRBJ2-3 | - | TRBV7-6 | 16 | TGTGCCAGCAGCTTAGTCCTAGCGGGGGTCACAGATACGCAGTATTTT | CASSLVLAGVTDTQYF
- | TRBJ2-2 | - | TRBV19 | 19 | TGTGCCAGTAGTATAGTGACCCCATCCGGGACACGGAACACCGGGGAGCTGTTTTTT | CASSIVTPSGTRNTGELFF
TRBD1 | TRBJ1-2 | - | TRBV6-2/TRBV6-3 | 14 | TGTGCCAGCAGTTACTCGGGACAGGGATATGGCTACACCTTC | CASSYSGQGYGYTF
TRBD1 | TRBJ1-5 | - | TRBV6-5 | 15 | TGTGCCAGCAGCCCCGACAGGGAGAGCAATCAGCCCCAGCATTTT | CASSPDRESNQPQHF
- | TRBJ1-1 | - | TRBV5-4 | 12 | TGTGCCAGCAGCTTGAGTGGGCGGGGAGCTTTCTTT | CASSLSGRGAFF
- | TRBJ2-7 | - | TRBV24-1 | 13 | TGTGCCATTGGAGACTCCCACTCCTACGAGCAGTACTTC | CAIGDSHSYEQYF
TRBD2 | TRBJ2-5 | - | TRBV29-1 | 13 | TGCAGCGTTGAAGGGGGACTACAAGAGACCCAGTACTTC | CSVEGGLQETQYF
- | TRBJ1-2 | - | TRBV5-4 | 14 | TGTGCCAGCAGCCAGAAGATTGGGGAGTATGGCTACACCTTC | CASSQKIGEYGYTF
- | TRBJ2-1 | - | TRBV7-9 | 13 | TGTGCCACTACAGGACAGAGCTACAATGAGCAGTTCTTC | CATTGQSYNEQFF
- | TRBJ2-3 | - | TRBV19 | 15 | TGTGCCAGTAGTATAAGCGGCGGTCCCCCCGATACGCAGTATTTT | CASSISGGPPDTQYF
TRBD1 | TRBJ1-2 | few | TRBV5-4 | 13 | TGTGCCAGCAGTCCGGGACAGGCCCCCACCTACACCTTC | CASSPGQAPTYTF
- | TRBJ2-2 | once | TRBV7-2 | 15 | TGTGCCAGCAGCTTAGCTAGTGTGGGGGGCGGGGAGCTGTTTTTT | CASSLASVGGGELFF
- | TRBJ1-4 | - | TRBV10-3 | 15 | TGTGCCATCAGTAGCGGGGGGCGGCCTAATGAAAAACTGTTTTTT | CAISSGGRPNEKLFF
TRBD1 | TRBJ2-2 | - | TRBV7-9 | 15 | TGTGCCAGCAGCTTCCAGACAGGGTTCACCGGGGAGCTGTTTTTT | CASSFQTGFTGELFF
TRBD1 | TRBJ1-1 | - | TRBV3-1/TRBV3-2 | 15 | TGTGCCAGCAGCCGTAGGGGGCTGGGGAACACTGAAGCTTTCTTT | CASSRRGLGNTEAFF
- | TRBJ1-6 | - | TRBV11-2 | 16 | TGTGCCAGCAGCTTAGTTTCGGGGGATGGGAATTCACCCCTCCACTTT | CASSLVSGDGNSPLHF
TRBD2 | TRBJ2-7 | - | TRBV5-1 | 18 | TGCGCCAGCAGCTTGGACGTGGGGGGGTCGTCGTTACGCGGCGAGCAGTACTTC | CASSLDVGGSSLRGEQYF
- | TRBJ2-7 | - | TRBV12-3/TRBV12-4 | 13 | TGTGCCAGCAGTTCGGGGGAATACTACGAGCAGTACTTC | CASSSGEYYEQYF
TRBD1 | TRBJ1-4 | - | TRBV7-9 | 16 | TGTGCCAGCAGCTTGAACTCCGGGACAGGGAATGAAAAACTGTTTTTT | CASSLNSGTGNEKLFF
TRBD2 | TRBJ2-2 | - | TRBV6-5 | 16 | TGTGCCAGCAGTTACTTGGGGACTAGAGATACCGGGGAGCTGTTTTTT | CASSYLGTRDTGELFF
TRBD1 | TRBJ1-1 | - | TRBV4-2 | 13 | TGTGCCAGCACCCAGGGGGCTAGGGGGGAAGCTTTCTTT | CASTQGARGEAFF
- | TRBJ1-2 | - | TRBV6-5 | 13 | TGTGCCAGCAGCGGGAGGGGGGCGCATGGCTACACCTTC | CASSGRGAHGYTF
TRBD2 | TRBJ2-7 | - | TRBV4-2 | 16 | TGTGCCAGCAGCCACGTAAAGCCGGGACTACGCTACGAGCAGTACTTC | CASSHVKPGLRYEQYF
TRBD2 | TRBJ2-7 | - | TRBV7-2 | 16 | TGTGCCAGCAGCTTCACTAGCGGGGGGTTAACCTACGAGCAGTACTTC | CASSFTSGGLTYEQYF
- | TRBJ1-6 | - | TRBV28 | 14 | TGTGCCAGCACAAGGTCAGACCCGGGATCACCCCTCCACTTT | CASTRSDPGSPLHF
- | TRBJ2-3 | - | TRBV3-1/TRBV3-2 | 12 | TGTGCCAGCAGACAACTAGCTGGTACGCAGTATTTT | CASRQLAGTQYF
- | TRBJ2-7 | few | TRBV13 | 14 | TGTGCCAGCAGCCTCTCACTAAGCTCCTACGAGCAGTACTTC | CASSLSLSSYEQYF
- | TRBJ2-3 | - | TRBV5-1 | 16 | TGCGCCAGCAGCCTCTCGGGTGGAAGTGGCACAGATACGCAGTATTTT | CASSLSGGSGTDTQYF
TRBD1 | TRBJ2-7 | - | TRBV5-1 | 14 | TGCGCCAGCAGCCCCGGGACAGGGGATTACGAGCAGTACTTC | CASSPGTGDYEQYF
- | TRBJ1-1 | - | TRBV7-9 | 13 | TGTGCCAGCAGCCAGGGAGGAGGGGCTGAAGCTTTCTTT | CASSQGGGAEAFF
TRBD2 | TRBJ2-7 | - | TRBV14 | 23 | TGTGCCAGCAGCCAAGAAGGTGGGGTCGATACGTGGGGCTTAAGACTAGCGTCCTACGAGCAGTACTTC | CASSQEGGVDTWGLRLASYEQYF
TRBD2 | TRBJ2-3 | - | TRBV6-2/TRBV6-3 | 19 | TGTGCCAGCAGTTACTCGAAAGGGGGACTAGCGGGACGGCAAGATACGCAGTATTTT | CASSYSKGGLAGRQDTQYF
TRBD2 | TRBJ2-3 | - | TRBV9 | 18 | TGTGCCAGCAGCCCTACTAGCGGGGGGGCCGGTAGCGCAGATACGCAGTATTTT | CASSPTSGGAGSADTQYF
- | TRBJ1-4 | - | TRBV7-2 | 18 | TGTGCCAGCAGCTTAGCGCTAGTCAGGCAGGGAAGTAGTGAAAAACTGTTTTTT | CASSLALVRQGSSEKLFF
TRBD2 | TRBJ2-1 | once | TRBV19 | 17 | TGTGCCAGTAGTAACCCCCGACTAGCGGGAGGCTACAATGAGCAGTTCTTC | CASSNPRLAGGYNEQFF
TRBD2 | TRBJ2-3 | - | TRBV24-1 | 14 | TGTGCCACCAGTGACAGCGGGAGAACAGATACGCAGTATTTT | CATSDSGRTDTQYF
TRBD1 | TRBJ1-4 | - | TRBV6-5 | 15 | TGTGCCAGCAGTTACTCCGGGACAGCTAATGAAAAACTGTTTTTT | CASSYSGTANEKLFF
- | TRBJ2-2 | once | TRBV5-6 | 14 | TGTGCCAGCAGCTTTGGGGAGGTTACCGGGGAGCTGTTTTTT | CASSFGEVTGELFF
TRBD1 | TRBJ1-2 | - | TRBV6-5 | 14 | TGTGCCAGCAGCCTACAGGGGGGCCGGAATGGCTACACCTTC | CASSLQGGRNGYTF
TRBD2 | TRBJ2-3 | few | TRBV7-3 | 18 | TGTGCCAGCAGCTTAACAGCTAGCGGGGGGGCGGGCACAGATACGCAGTATTTT | CASSLTASGGAGTDTQYF
TRBD2 | TRBJ2-3 | - | TRBV20-1 | 14 | TGCAGTGCTAGTTCGAGCGGGGACACAGATACGCAGTATTTT | CSASSSGDTDTQYF
- | TRBJ2-4 | once | TRBV6-2/TRBV6-3 | 17 | TGTGCCAGCAGTTACTCGCCGATACTTATGGTCAAAAACATTCAGTACTTC | CASSYSPILMVKNIQYF
TRBD1 | TRBJ1-4 | - | TRBV5-5 | 15 | TGTGCCAGCAACCCGAGGACAGGCCTTAATGAAAAACTGTTTTTT | CASNPRTGLNEKLFF
TRBD2 | TRBJ2-5 | - | TRBV7-2 | 15 | TGTGCCAGCAGCCGGAGAGCGGGGGCCGAGGAGACCCAGTACTTC | CASSRRAGAEETQYF
TRBD1 | TRBJ1-3 | - | TRBV28 | 16 | TGTGCCAGCAGTTTTGTGGGACAGGGGGCCGGAAACACCATATATTTT | CASSFVGQGAGNTIYF
- | TRBJ1-1 | - | TRBV5-1 | 15 | TGCGCCAGCAGCTTGGAGCCTTCTCGGAACACTGAAGCTTTCTTT | CASSLEPSRNTEAFF